This T cell receptor (beta chain) was sequenced in a study of cytomegalovirus exposure and HLA in healthy donors. About the research overall: Across around 400 genotyped donors, roughly 80% landed in the Caucasian-associated ancestry cluster. Overall study findings and caveats: Per published accounts, TCR beta sequences correctly predicted the HLA-A and HLA-B alleles of most subjects.

The PCR employed 60 Vbeta primers together with 13 Jbeta primers. Sequencing was performed with immunoSEQ multiplex PCR; in TCRdb, only in-frame clones are kept and a portion is missing. The table shows some 150,000 clones, with around 79% occurring only once. This clone was observed a handful of times. Its matching antigen is unknown. This sequence originates from a man aged 40-55 years in good health and CMV-seronegative. The sequencing input was PBMCs.

The CDR3 bases are TGTGCCAGCAGTGAATACCGGGACAGGGGACTAGAAGAGACCCAGTACTTC. It is translated as CASSEYRDRGLEETQYF. The chain employs TRBV25-1 and TRBJ2-5; 10 nucleotides agree with TRBD1. V trimming: 0 bases; J trimming: 3 bases; junction bases outside the gene matches: 7. Looked up from germline, CDR1 is MGHDK and CDR2 is SYGVNS. There are 17 residues in the CDR3.